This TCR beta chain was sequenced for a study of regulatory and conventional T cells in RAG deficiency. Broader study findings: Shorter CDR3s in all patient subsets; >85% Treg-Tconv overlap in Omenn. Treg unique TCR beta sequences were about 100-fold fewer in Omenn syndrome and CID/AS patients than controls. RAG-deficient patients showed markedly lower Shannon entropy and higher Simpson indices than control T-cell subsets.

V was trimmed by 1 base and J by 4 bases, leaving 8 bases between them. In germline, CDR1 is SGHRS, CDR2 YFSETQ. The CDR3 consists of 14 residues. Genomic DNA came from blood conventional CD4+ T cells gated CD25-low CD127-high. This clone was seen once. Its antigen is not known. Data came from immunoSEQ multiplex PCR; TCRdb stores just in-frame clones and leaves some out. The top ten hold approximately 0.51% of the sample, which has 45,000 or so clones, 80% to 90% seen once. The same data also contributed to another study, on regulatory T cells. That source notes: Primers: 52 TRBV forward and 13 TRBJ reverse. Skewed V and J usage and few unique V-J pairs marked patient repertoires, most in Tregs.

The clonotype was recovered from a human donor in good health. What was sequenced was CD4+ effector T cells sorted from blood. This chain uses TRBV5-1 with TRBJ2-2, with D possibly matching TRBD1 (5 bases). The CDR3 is CASSLSGITGELFF. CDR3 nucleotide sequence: TGCGCCAGCAGCTTGTCAGGGATCACCGGGGAGCTGTTTTTT.